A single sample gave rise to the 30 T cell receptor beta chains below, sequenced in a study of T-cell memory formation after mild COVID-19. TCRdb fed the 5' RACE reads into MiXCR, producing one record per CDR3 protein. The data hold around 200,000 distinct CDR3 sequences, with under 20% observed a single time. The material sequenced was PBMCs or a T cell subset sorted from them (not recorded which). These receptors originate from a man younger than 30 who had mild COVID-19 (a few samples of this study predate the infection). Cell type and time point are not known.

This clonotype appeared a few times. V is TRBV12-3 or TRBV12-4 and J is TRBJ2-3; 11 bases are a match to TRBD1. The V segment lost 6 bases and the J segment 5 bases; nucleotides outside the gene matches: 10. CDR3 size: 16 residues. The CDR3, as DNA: TGTGCCAGCAGCCCGGGACAGGGGGATATGGGAGATACGCAGTATTTT. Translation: CASSPGQGDMGDTQYF.

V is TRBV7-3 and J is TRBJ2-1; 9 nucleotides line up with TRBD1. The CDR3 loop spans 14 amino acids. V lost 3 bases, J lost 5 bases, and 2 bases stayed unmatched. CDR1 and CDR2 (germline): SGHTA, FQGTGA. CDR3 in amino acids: CASSLGQGHNEQFF. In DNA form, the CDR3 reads TGTGCCAGCAGCTTGGGACAGGGCCACAATGAGCAGTTCTTC. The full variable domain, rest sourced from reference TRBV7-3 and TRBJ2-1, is GAGVSQTPSNKVTEKGKYVELRCDPISGHTALYWYRQSLGQGPEFLIYFQGTGAADDSGLPNDRFFAVRPEGSVSTLKIQRTERGDSAVYLCASSLGQGHNEQFFGPGTRLTVL.

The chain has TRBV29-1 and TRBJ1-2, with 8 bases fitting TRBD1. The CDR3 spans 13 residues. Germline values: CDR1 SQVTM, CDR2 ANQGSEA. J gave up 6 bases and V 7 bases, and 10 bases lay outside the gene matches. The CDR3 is CSGKSGQGDGYTF. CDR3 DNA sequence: TGCAGCGGAAAATCCGGACAGGGCGATGGCTACACCTTC.

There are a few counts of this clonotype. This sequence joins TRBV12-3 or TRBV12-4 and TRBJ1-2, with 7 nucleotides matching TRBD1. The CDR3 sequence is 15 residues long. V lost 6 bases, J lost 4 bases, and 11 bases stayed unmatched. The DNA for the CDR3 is TGTGCCAGCAGCCCCGCCCCGACAGGGCTCTATGGCTACACCTTC. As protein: CASSPAPTGLYGYTF.

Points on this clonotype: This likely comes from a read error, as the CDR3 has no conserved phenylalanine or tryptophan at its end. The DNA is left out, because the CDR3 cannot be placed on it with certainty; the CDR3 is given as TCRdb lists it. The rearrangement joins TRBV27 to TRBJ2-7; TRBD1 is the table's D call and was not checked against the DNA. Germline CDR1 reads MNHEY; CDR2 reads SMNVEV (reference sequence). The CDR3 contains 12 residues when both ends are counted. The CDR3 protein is CASSTGGTGLSL.

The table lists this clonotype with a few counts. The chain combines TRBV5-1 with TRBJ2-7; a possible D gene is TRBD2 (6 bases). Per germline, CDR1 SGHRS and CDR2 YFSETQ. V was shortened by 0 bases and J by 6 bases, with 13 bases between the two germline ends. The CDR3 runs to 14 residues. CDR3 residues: CASSLEGTSGEQYV. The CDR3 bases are TGCGCCAGCAGCTTGGAAGGGACTTCAGGCGAGCAGTACGTC.

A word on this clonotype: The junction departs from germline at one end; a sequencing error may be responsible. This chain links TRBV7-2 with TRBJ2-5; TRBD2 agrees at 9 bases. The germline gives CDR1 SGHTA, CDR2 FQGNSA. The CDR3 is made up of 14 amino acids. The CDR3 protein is CASSLVASGETQDF. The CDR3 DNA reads TGTGCCAGCAGCTTAGTGGCTAGCGGGGAGACCCAGGACTTC. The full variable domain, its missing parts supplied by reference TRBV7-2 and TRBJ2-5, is GAGVSQSPSNKVTEKGKDVELRCDPISGHTALYWYRQSLGQGLEFLIYFQGNSAPDKSGLPSDRFSAERTGGSVSTLTIQRTQQEDSAVYLCASSLVASGETQDFGPGTRLLVL.

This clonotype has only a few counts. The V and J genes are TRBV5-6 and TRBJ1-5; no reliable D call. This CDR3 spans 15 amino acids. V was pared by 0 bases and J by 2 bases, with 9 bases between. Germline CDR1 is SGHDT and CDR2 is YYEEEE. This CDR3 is CASSLAVAGNQPQHF. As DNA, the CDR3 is TGTGCCAGCAGCTTGGCCGTCGCAGGCAATCAGCCCCAGCATTTT.

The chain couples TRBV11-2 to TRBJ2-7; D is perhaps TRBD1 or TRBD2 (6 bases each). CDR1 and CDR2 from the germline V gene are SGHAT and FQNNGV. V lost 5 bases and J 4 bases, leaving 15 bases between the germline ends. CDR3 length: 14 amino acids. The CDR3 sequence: CASSPFGGPYEQYV. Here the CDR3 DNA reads TGTGCCAGCAGCCCCTTCGGGGGCCCATACGAGCAGTACGTC.

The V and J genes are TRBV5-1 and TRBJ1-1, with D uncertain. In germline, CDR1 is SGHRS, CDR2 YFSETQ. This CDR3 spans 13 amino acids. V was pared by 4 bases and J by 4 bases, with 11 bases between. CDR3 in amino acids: CASSREGSTEAFF. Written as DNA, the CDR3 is TGCGCCAGCAGCCGGGAAGGGAGCACTGAAGCTTTCTTT.

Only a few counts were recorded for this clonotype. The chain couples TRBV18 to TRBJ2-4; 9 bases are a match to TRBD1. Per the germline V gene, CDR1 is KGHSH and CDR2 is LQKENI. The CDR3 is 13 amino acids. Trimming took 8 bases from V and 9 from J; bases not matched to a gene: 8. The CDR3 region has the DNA TGTGCCAGCCACACAGGGGGCGCAACCATTCAGTACTTC. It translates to CASHTGGATIQYF.

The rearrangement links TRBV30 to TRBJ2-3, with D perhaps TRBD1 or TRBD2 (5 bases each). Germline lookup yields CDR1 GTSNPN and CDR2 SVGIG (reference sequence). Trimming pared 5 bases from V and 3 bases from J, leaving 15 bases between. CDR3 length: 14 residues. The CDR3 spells CAWALVGGTDTQYF. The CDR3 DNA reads TGTGCCTGGGCCCTTGTTGGGGGAACAGATACGCAGTATTTT. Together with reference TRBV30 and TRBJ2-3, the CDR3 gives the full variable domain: SQTIHQWPATLVQPVGSPLSLECTVEGTSNPNLYWYRQAAGRGLQLLFYSVGIGQISSEVPQNLSASRPQDRQFILSSKKLLLSDSGFYLCAWALVGGTDTQYFGPGTRLTVL.

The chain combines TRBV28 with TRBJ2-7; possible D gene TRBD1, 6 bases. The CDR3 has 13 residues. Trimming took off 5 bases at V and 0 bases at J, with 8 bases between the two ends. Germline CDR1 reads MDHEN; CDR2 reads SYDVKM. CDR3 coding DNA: TGTGCCAGCAGTGGGGGCAGCTCCTACGAGCAGTACGTC. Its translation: CASSGGSSYEQYV.

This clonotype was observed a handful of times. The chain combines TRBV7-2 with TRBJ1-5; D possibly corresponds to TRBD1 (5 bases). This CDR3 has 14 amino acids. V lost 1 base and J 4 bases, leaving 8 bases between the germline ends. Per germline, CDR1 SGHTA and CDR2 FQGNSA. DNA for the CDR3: TGTGCCAGCAGCTTAGTGGGGGGTAATCAGCCCCAGCATTTT. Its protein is CASSLVGGNQPQHF.

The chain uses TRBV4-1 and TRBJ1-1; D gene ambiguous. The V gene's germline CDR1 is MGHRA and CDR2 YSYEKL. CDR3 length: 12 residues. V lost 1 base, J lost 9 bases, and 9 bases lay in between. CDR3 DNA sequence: TGCGCCAGCAGCCAAGGCGGGGAGAAAGCTTTCTTT. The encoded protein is CASSQGGEKAFF.

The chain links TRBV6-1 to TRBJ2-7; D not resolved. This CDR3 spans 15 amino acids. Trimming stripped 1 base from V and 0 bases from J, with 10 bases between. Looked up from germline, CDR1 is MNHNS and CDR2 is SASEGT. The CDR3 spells CASSEVRVPSYEQYV. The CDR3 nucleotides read TGTGCCAGCAGTGAAGTAAGGGTCCCCTCCTACGAGCAGTACGTC.

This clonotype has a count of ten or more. CDR3 in amino acids: CASSLVGGANSPLHF. The CDR3 coding sequence is TGTGCCAGCAGCTTAGTTGGGGGGGCAAATTCACCCCTCCACTTT. The rearrangement joins TRBV7-2 to TRBJ1-6; D might be TRBD1 (6 bases). Germline V gene lookup returns CDR1 SGHTA and CDR2 FQGNSA. Trimming cost V 1 base and J 7 bases, with 11 bases left between them. This CDR3 has 15 residues.

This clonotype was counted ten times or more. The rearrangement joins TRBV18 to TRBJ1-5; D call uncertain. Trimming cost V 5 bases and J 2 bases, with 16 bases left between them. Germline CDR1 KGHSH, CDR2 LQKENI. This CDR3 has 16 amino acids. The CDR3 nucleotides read TGTGCCAGCTCAGAAACCGGGATGTCGGGCAATCAGCCCCAGCATTTT. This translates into CASSETGMSGNQPQHF. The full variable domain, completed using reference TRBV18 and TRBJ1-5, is NAGVMQNPRHLVRRRGQEARLRCSPMKGHSHVYWYRQLPEEGLKFMVYLQKENIIDESGMPKERFSAEFPKEGPSILRIQQVVRGDSAAYFCASSETGMSGNQPQHFGDGTRLSIL.

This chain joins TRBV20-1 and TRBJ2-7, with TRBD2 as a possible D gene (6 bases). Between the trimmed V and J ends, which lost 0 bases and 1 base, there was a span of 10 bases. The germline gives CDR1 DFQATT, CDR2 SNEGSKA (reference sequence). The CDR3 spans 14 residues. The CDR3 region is CSARDPRGSYEQYV. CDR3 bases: TGCAGTGCTAGAGATCCACGGGGGTCCTACGAGCAGTACGTC.

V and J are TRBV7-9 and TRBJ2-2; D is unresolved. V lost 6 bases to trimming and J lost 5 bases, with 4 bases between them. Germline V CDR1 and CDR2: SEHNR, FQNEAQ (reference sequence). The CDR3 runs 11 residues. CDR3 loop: CASRKTGELFF. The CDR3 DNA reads TGTGCCAGCAGGAAAACCGGGGAGCTGTTTTTT. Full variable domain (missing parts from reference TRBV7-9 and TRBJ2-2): DTGVSQNPRHKITKRGQNVTFRCDPISEHNRLYWYRQTLGQGPEFLTYFQNEAQLEKSRLLSDRFSAERPKGSFSTLEIQRTEQGDSAMYLCASRKTGELFFGEGSRLTVL.

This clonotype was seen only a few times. The CDR3 DNA sequence: TGTGCCAGCAGCGACAGGGTCGAGCAGTACGTC. Protein: CASSDRVEQYV. The rearrangement uses TRBV28 and TRBJ2-7; 7 bases map to TRBD1. The junction had 2 bases not matched to a gene; V was cut back by 6 bases and J by 6 bases. The germline gives CDR1 MDHEN, CDR2 SYDVKM. The CDR3 loop spans 11 amino acids.

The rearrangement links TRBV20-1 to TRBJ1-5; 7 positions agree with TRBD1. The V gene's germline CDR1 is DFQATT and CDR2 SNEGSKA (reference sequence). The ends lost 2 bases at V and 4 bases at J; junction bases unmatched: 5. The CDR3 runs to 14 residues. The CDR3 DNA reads TGCAGTGCTAGACCAGGGGGTGGAAATCAGCCCCAGCATTTT. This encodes CSARPGGGNQPQHF.

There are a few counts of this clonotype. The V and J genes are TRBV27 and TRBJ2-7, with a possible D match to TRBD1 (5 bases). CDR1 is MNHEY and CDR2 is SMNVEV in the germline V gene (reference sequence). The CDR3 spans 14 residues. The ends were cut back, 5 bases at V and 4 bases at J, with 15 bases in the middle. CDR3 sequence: CASSPRETRYEQYF. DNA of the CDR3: TGTGCCAGCAGTCCCAGGGAAACTCGATACGAGCAGTACTTC.

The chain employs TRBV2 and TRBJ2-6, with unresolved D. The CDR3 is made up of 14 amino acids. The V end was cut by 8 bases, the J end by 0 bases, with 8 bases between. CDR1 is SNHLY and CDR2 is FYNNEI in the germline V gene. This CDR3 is CASSGTSGANVLTF. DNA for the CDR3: TGTGCCAGCTCCGGAACCTCTGGGGCCAACGTCCTGACTTTC.

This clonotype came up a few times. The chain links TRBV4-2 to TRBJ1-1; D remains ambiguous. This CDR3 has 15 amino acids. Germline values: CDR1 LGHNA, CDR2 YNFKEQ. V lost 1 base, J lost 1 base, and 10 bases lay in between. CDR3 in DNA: TGTGCCAGCAGCCAAGGCGTTGCGGAGAACACTGAAGCTTTCTTT. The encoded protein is CASSQGVAENTEAFF.

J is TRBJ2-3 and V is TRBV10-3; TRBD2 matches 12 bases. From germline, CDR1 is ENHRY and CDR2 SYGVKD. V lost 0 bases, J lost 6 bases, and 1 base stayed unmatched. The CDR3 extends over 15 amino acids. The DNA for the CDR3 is TGTGCCATCAGTGAGTCAGGACTAGCGGGGGATACGCAGTATTTT. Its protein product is CAISESGLAGDTQYF.

CDR3 nucleotides: TGTGCCAGCAGCGGGGGGTTTGAAGCTTTCTTT. Its protein product is CASSGGFEAFF. The rearrangement uses TRBV11-3 and TRBJ1-1, with TRBD1 as a possible D gene (5 bases). CDR3 length equals 11 residues. Germline V gives CDR1 SGHNT, CDR2 YENEEA. Trimming left V 5 bases short and J 7 bases short, with 8 bases between.

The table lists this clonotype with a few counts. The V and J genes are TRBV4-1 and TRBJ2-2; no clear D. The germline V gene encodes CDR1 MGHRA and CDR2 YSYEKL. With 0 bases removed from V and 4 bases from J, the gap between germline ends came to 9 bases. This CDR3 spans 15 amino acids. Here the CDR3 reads CASSQEGTRTGELFF. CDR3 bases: TGCGCCAGCAGCCAAGAGGGAACTCGCACCGGGGAGCTGTTTTTT.

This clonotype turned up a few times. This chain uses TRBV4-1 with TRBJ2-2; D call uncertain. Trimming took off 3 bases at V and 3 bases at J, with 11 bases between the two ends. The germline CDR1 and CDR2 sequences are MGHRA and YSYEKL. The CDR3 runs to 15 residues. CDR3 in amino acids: CASSHLYGYTGELFF. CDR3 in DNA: TGCGCCAGCAGCCACTTATACGGGTACACCGGGGAGCTGTTTTTT.

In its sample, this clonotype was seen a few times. CDR3 loop: CASSIRGAGTDTQYF. The CDR3 DNA reads TGTGCCAGTAGTATTAGGGGGGCTGGCACAGATACGCAGTATTTT. V and J are TRBV19 and TRBJ2-3; D might be TRBD1 or TRBD2, each matching 6 bases. Per the germline V gene, CDR1 is LNHDA and CDR2 is SQIVND (reference sequence). The ends were cut back, 3 bases at V and 1 base at J, with 11 bases in the middle. The CDR3 has 15 residues. The entire variable domain, with the rest obtained from reference TRBV19 and TRBJ2-3, is as follows: DGGITQSPKYLFRKEGQNVTLSCEQNLNHDAMYWYRQDPGQGLRLIYYSQIVNDFQKGDIAEGYSVSREKKESFPLTVTSAQKNPTAFYLCASSIRGAGTDTQYFGPGTRLTVL.